These 31 T cell receptor beta chains originate from one sample sequenced in a study of blood T cells in healthy people across ages. It was with a sample-barcoded 5' primer and a J-beta primer mix that a second PCR of roughly 7 to 12 cycles was run. From the 5' RACE reads, TCRdb called clonotypes with MiXCR, one entry per CDR3 protein. The sample includes 700,000 or so distinct CDR3 sequences, 22% of them seen just once. Sequencing was carried out using blood. These receptors were collected from a man in his 70s in good health.

This clonotype appeared a few times. The gene calls are TRBV7-2 and TRBJ2-4; weak D call: TRBD2 (6 bases). The CDR3 extends over 16 amino acids. The V gene's germline CDR1 is SGHTA and CDR2 FQGNSA. Trimming removed 9 bases from V and 0 bases from J, with 18 bases in between. The CDR3 DNA sequence: TGTGCCAGTCCTATATGGGCGGGACTAGCCAAAAACATTCAGTACTTC. This encodes CASPIWAGLAKNIQYF.

This clonotype was seen a handful of times. The rearrangement joins TRBV25-1 to TRBJ1-3, with D unclear. Trimming cost V 3 bases and J 2 bases, with 11 bases left between them. The CDR3 sequence is 15 residues long. The germline gives CDR1 MGHDK, CDR2 SYGVNS. CDR3 region: CASSDVGDTGNTIYF. The CDR3 DNA is TGTGCCAGCAGTGACGTTGGGGATACTGGAAACACCATATATTTT.

The table lists this clonotype with many counts. V and J are TRBV6-6 and TRBJ1-2; no firm D call. The V gene lost 2 bases and the J gene lost 6 bases, with 16 bases spanning the gap. This CDR3 comprises 15 residues. Germline values: CDR1 MNHNY, CDR2 SVGAGI (reference sequence). CDR3 loop: CASSYPSSPTNGYTF. The CDR3 region has the DNA TGTGCCAGCAGTTACCCCTCTTCGCCGACGAATGGCTACACCTTC.

The chain recombines TRBV20-1 with TRBJ2-5; 9 nucleotides align to TRBD1. Germline V gene lookup returns CDR1 DFQATT and CDR2 SNEGSKA (reference sequence). The junction had 6 bases not matched to a gene; V was cut back by 5 bases and J by 5 bases. The CDR3 extends over 13 amino acids. The CDR3 loop reads CSASGTGQETQYF. DNA of the CDR3: TGCAGTGCTTCCGGGACAGGGCAGGAGACCCAGTACTTC.

This clonotype was seen a handful of times. V usage is TRBV6-5 and J usage is TRBJ2-7; TRBD1 is a possible D gene (6 bases). The germline CDR1 and CDR2 sequences are MNHEY and SVGAGI. This CDR3 contains 15 residues. Trimming cost V 6 bases and J 4 bases, with 19 bases left between them. The CDR3 spells CASRAERGISYEQYF. The DNA for the CDR3 is TGTGCCAGCAGGGCTGAAAGGGGGATATCTTACGAGCAGTACTTC.

V is TRBV7-3 and J is TRBJ2-1; no clear D gene. V was clipped by 4 bases and J by 5 bases, with 9 bases between them. The CDR3 is 13 amino acids. Germline V CDR1 and CDR2: SGHTA, FQGTGA. DNA for the CDR3: TGTGCCAGCAGCTACGTTTTGGACAATGAGCAGTTCTTC. Translation: CASSYVLDNEQFF.

The chain uses TRBV4-2 and TRBJ1-1; D remains ambiguous. V gave up 0 bases and J gave up 1 base, with 12 bases separating them. This CDR3 spans 16 amino acids. CDR1 is LGHNA, CDR2 YNFKEQ, per germline. The CDR3 spells CASSQEIRIRNTEAFF. The CDR3 region has the DNA TGTGCCAGCAGCCAAGAGATTAGAATAAGGAACACTGAAGCTTTCTTT.

This clonotype was recorded a few times. The rearrangement joins TRBV12-3 or TRBV12-4 to TRBJ1-5, with 11 bases fitting TRBD1. The CDR3 extends over 16 amino acids. V lost 5 bases to trimming and J lost 6 bases; unmatched junction nucleotides: 9. CDR3 region: CASSLGTGGVGQPQHF. CDR3 DNA sequence: TGTGCCAGCAGTCTCGGGACAGGGGGAGTGGGTCAGCCCCAGCATTTT.

This rearrangement joins TRBV12-5 to TRBJ2-1; D not resolved. The CDR3 runs 13 residues. V lost 6 bases and J 8 bases, leaving 14 bases between the germline ends. The germline gives CDR1 LGHNT, CDR2 FRNRAP. The DNA for the CDR3 is TGTGCTAGTGGCCTATCCAGGATCGATGAGCAGTTCTTC. Protein sequence: CASGLSRIDEQFF. The complete variable domain, with remaining parts taken from reference TRBV12-5 and TRBJ2-1, reads DARVTQTPRHKVTEMGQEVTMRCQPILGHNTVFWYRQTMMQGLELLAYFRNRAPLDDSGMPKDRFSAEMPDATLATLKIQPSEPRDSAVYFCASGLSRIDEQFFGPGTRLTVL.

This clonotype has only a few counts. The J gene is TRBJ1-4, the V gene TRBV2; D remains unclear. The CDR3 runs 14 residues. CDR1 is SNHLY, CDR2 FYNNEI, per germline. Trimming left V 5 bases short and J 1 base short, with 8 bases between. The CDR3 loop is CASSRARTNEKLFF. CDR3 coding DNA: TGTGCCAGCAGTCGGGCACGAACTAATGAAAAACTGTTTTTT.

The chain joins TRBV28 to TRBJ2-4; 7 nucleotides align to TRBD2. The CDR3 length is 14 residues. The ends lost 2 bases at V and 9 bases at J; junction bases unmatched: 7. Germline assignment: CDR1 MDHEN and CDR2 SYDVKM. CDR3 nucleotide sequence: TGTGCCAGCAGTTTAAGTGGGGGGGGTCGCATTCAGTACTTC. Its translation is CASSLSGGGRIQYF.

A few counts support this clonotype. The V gene is TRBV7-8, the J gene TRBJ1-4; a possible D gene is TRBD1 (6 bases). CDR1 and CDR2 (germline): SGHVS, FQNEAQ. The length of the CDR3 is 15 residues. Trimming left V 1 base short and J 7 bases short, with 13 bases between. In nucleotides, the CDR3 is TGTGCCAGCAGCTTAGGGGACGGGGGGCGTGAAAAACTGTTTTTT. This gives the protein CASSLGDGGREKLFF.

The J gene is TRBJ2-2, the V gene TRBV5-1, with TRBD2 matching over 14 bases. The J segment lost 0 bases and the V segment lost 4 bases, leaving 2 bases of the junction unmatched. The length of the CDR3 is 17 residues. Germline CDR1 and CDR2: SGHRS and YFSETQ. This chain's CDR3 is CASSGLAGGPNTGELFF. Here the CDR3 DNA reads TGCGCCAGCAGCGGACTAGCGGGGGGACCGAACACCGGGGAGCTGTTTTTT.

To note about this clonotype: At one end, the junction sequence differs from germline, possibly due to a read error. The V and J genes are TRBV29-1 and TRBJ2-1; D uncertain. Per germline, CDR1 SQVTM and CDR2 ANQGSEA. This CDR3 has 12 residues. The DNA of the CDR3 is TGCAGCGCTGAACCCCTTTTGGATGAGCAGTTCTTC. Translation gives CSAEPLLDEQFF.

This clonotype was counted a few times. V is TRBV18 and J is TRBJ2-1; D gene unclear. The V and J ends lost 3 bases and 4 bases respectively, with 7 bases between them. The CDR3 is 13 residues long. The germline CDR1 and CDR2 sequences are KGHSH and LQKENI. The CDR3 spells CASSPDQYNEQFF. Here the CDR3 DNA reads TGTGCCAGCTCACCGGACCAATACAATGAGCAGTTCTTC. The complete variable domain, with remaining parts taken from reference TRBV18 and TRBJ2-1, reads NAGVMQNPRHLVRRRGQEARLRCSPMKGHSHVYWYRQLPEEGLKFMVYLQKENIIDESGMPKERFSAEFPKEGPSILRIQQVVRGDSAAYFCASSPDQYNEQFFGPGTRLTVL.

In its sample, this clonotype was seen a few times. V gene TRBV6-2 or TRBV6-3 combines with J gene TRBJ1-2; D is uncertain. CDR1 and CDR2 (germline): MNHEY, SVGEGT. V was cut by 0 bases and J by 6 bases, with 11 bases left in between. The CDR3 spans 14 residues. The CDR3 spells CASSYSGRGDGYTF. CDR3 coding DNA: TGTGCCAGCAGTTACTCAGGCAGAGGAGATGGCTACACCTTC.

DNA for the CDR3: TGTGCCAGCAGCCAAGGGACCGGACGCAATCAGCCCCAGCATTTT. Encoded protein: CASSQGTGRNQPQHF. The V gene is TRBV3-1, the J gene TRBJ1-5, with D uncertain. The ends were cut back, 1 base at V and 2 bases at J, with 9 bases in the middle. This CDR3 is 15 amino acids long. Germline loops: CDR1 LGHDT, CDR2 YNNKEL (reference sequence).

This clonotype turned up a few times. The gene calls are TRBV27 and TRBJ1-6; D may be TRBD1 (5 bases). CDR3 length: 15 amino acids. Germline-derived CDR1 and CDR2 are MNHEY and SMNVEV (reference sequence). V was cut by 3 bases and J by 5 bases, with 11 bases left in between. DNA of the CDR3: TGTGCCAGCAGTTTTAAGGGGAGGGATAATTCACCCCTCCACTTT. Translated, it gives CASSFKGRDNSPLHF.

A few counts support this clonotype. The rearrangement links TRBV28 to TRBJ2-5, with no clear D. The DNA end lines up better with TRBJ2-1; the J call may be wrong. This CDR3 region has 12 residues. CDR1 is MDHEN and CDR2 is SYDVKM in the germline V gene. The CDR3 region has the DNA TGTGCCAGCAGTTTAAAAATTGGTGAGCAGTTCTTC. Amino acids: CASSLKIGEQFF.

This clonotype was recorded a few times. The rearrangement joins TRBV7-2 to TRBJ2-5; D not resolved. The CDR3 is 13 residues long. CDR1 is SGHTA and CDR2 is FQGNSA in the germline V gene. Deletions cut 5 bases from V and 2 bases from J, with 9 bases between. DNA of the CDR3: TGTGCCAGCAGCACAATGACACAAGAGACCCAGTACTTC. Protein product: CASSTMTQETQYF.

The chain links TRBV20-1 to TRBJ2-3, with 7 bases lining up with TRBD1. The CDR3 runs 13 residues. J lost 0 bases, V lost 7 bases, and 4 bases had no gene match. Germline CDR1 DFQATT, CDR2 SNEGSKA (reference sequence). CDR3 DNA: TGCAGTGTTCCGGGACAGAGCACAGATACGCAGTATTTT. This gives the protein CSVPGQSTDTQYF.

The V call is TRBV12-3 or TRBV12-4, the J call TRBJ2-5; D is uncertain. Trimming stripped 4 bases from V and 5 bases from J, with 8 bases between. This CDR3 is built from 12 residues. The CDR3 region has the DNA TGTGCCAGCAGTTCTGACTTGGAGACCCAGTACTTC. Amino acid sequence: CASSSDLETQYF.

The chain employs TRBV9 and TRBJ2-1, with D possibly called TRBD1 or TRBD2 (5 bases each). The CDR3 consists of 13 residues. Deletions cut 2 bases from V and 8 bases from J, with 11 bases between. Looked up from germline, CDR1 is SGDLS and CDR2 is YYNGEE. CDR3 region: CASSVGTLHEQFF. CDR3 in DNA: TGTGCCAGCAGCGTGGGGACCCTACATGAGCAGTTCTTC.

This clonotype appeared a few times. V is TRBV13 and J is TRBJ1-1; no reliable D call. The V end lost 4 bases, the J end lost 5 bases, and 17 bases lay between the germline ends. Germline CDR1 PRHDT, CDR2 FYEKMQ (reference sequence). This CDR3 spans 15 amino acids. CDR3 bases: TGTGCCAGCAGCTCTTCGAGGGTTCGTTTGACTGAAGCTTTCTTT. This gives the protein CASSSSRVRLTEAFF.

The gene calls are TRBV5-1 and TRBJ2-1; D may be TRBD2 (6 bases). CDR1 is SGHRS and CDR2 is YFSETQ in the germline V gene. This CDR3 spans 14 amino acids. V gave up 5 bases and J gave up 2 bases, with 11 bases separating them. The CDR3 sequence is CASRLASPYNEQFF. The DNA for the CDR3 is TGCGCCAGCAGACTAGCATCCCCCTACAATGAGCAGTTCTTC.

This clonotype came up once. The chain carries TRBV7-9 and TRBJ1-2; D is undetermined. The germline V and J ends were trimmed by 4 bases and 4 bases, with 10 bases remaining between them. The CDR3 covers 13 residues. Per the germline V gene, CDR1 is SEHNR and CDR2 is FQNEAQ (reference sequence). This chain's CDR3 is CASSSGPSYGYTF. The CDR3 DNA follows: TGTGCCAGCAGCTCCGGACCATCCTATGGCTACACCTTC. Full variable domain (outside the CDR3, taken from reference TRBV7-9 and TRBJ1-2): DTGVSQNPRHKITKRGQNVTFRCDPISEHNRLYWYRQTLGQGPEFLTYFQNEAQLEKSRLLSDRFSAERPKGSFSTLEIQRTEQGDSAMYLCASSSGPSYGYTFGSGTRLTVV.

The chain combines TRBV12-3 or TRBV12-4 with TRBJ2-7; D is uncertain. V was clipped by 6 bases and J by 0 bases, with 15 bases between them. This CDR3 is built from 15 residues. The chain's CDR3 is CASRYSERISYEQYF. The CDR3 nucleotides read TGTGCCAGCAGGTATTCCGAGAGGATCTCCTACGAGCAGTACTTC.

This clonotype was picked up a small number of times. The chain uses TRBV19 and TRBJ2-2; D perhaps matches TRBD2 (5 bases). This CDR3 has 15 amino acids. V lost 3 bases to trimming and J lost 3 bases, with 11 bases between them. Germline values: CDR1 LNHDA, CDR2 SQIVND (reference sequence). CDR3 region: CASSIDEGYTGELFF. The CDR3 DNA reads TGTGCCAGTAGTATCGATGAGGGCTACACCGGGGAGCTGTTTTTT.

The chain couples TRBV9 to TRBJ1-2; D is unresolved. Germline V CDR1 and CDR2: SGDLS, YYNGEE. This CDR3 region has 14 residues. V lost 0 bases and J 0 bases, leaving 6 bases between the germline ends. As DNA, the CDR3 is TGTGCCAGCAGCGTAGAGGAGACTAACTATGGCTACACCTTC. The encoded protein is CASSVEETNYGYTF.

This clonotype has more than one count but fewer than ten. V is TRBV3-1 and J is TRBJ1-2, with D possibly TRBD1 on 5 matching bases. Trimming took off 4 bases at V and 2 bases at J, with 17 bases between the two ends. CDR1 and CDR2 from the germline V gene are LGHDT and YNNKEL (reference sequence). The CDR3 has 16 residues. The CDR3 loop is CASSRGSTENNYGYTF. DNA for the CDR3: TGTGCCAGCAGCCGCGGATCGACAGAAAACAACTATGGCTACACCTTC.

The V gene is TRBV29-1, the J gene TRBJ1-5; 11 bases line up with TRBD1. CDR3 length: 13 residues. Trimming removed 7 bases from V and 6 bases from J; junction bases left unmatched: 5. The germline gives CDR1 SQVTM, CDR2 ANQGSEA. The CDR3 spells CSGGQGVGQPQHF. The CDR3 DNA follows: TGCAGCGGGGGACAGGGGGTCGGTCAGCCCCAGCATTTT. Filled out from reference TRBV29-1 and TRBJ1-5, the complete variable domain reads SAVISQKPSRDICQRGTSLTIQCQVDSQVTMMFWYRQQPGQSLTLIATANQGSEATYESGFVIDKFPISRPNLTFSTLTVSNMSPEDSSIYLCSGGQGVGQPQHFGDGTRLSIL.